This TCR beta chain was captured by sequencing in a study of radiotherapy plus CTLA-4 blockade in lung cancer. TCRdb keeps only in-frame clones here, not all; method: immunoSEQ multiplex PCR. The profile shows some 15,000 clones, 72% of them singletons. The starting material was peripheral blood, obtained from a patient treated with radiotherapy plus ipilimumab. These receptor sequences come from a human donor with non-small cell lung cancer whose response to radiotherapy plus ipilimumab could not be evaluated.

This chain connects TRBV18 to TRBJ2-7; tentatively, D is TRBD2 (6 bases). The CDR3 is 14 residues long. V dropped 5 bases and J dropped 0 bases, with 11 bases sitting between them. CDR1 is KGHSH, CDR2 LQKENI, per germline. CDR3 sequence reads: CASSSTSTSYEQYF. CDR3 in DNA: TGTGCCAGCTCATCAACTAGCACCTCCTACGAGCAGTACTTC.